Ten or more counts support the clone carrying this TCR beta chain. Its antigen is still unknown. This record belongs to a study of breast tumors, draining lymph nodes, adjacent tissues. Breast cancer patients provided tissue from their axillary draining lymph nodes. TCRdb re-called the multiplex PCR reads through MiXCR, storing one row per CDR3 protein. Of 140,000 to 150,000 distinct CDR3 sequences in the sample, around a third were seen once. Study results and limitations: The data were judged consistent with most tumor T cells coming from lymph node and expanding in tumor. Compared with lymph nodes, tumors were less diverse; compared with nontumor tissue, more. That most tumor T cells come from lymph nodes remained unproven.

The J segment lost 2 bases and the V segment lost 6 bases, leaving 8 bases of the junction unmatched. Germline V gene sequence: CDR1 MDHEN, CDR2 SYDVKM. The CDR3 extends over 16 amino acids. The clonotype was recovered from a female donor with breast cancer. Some clones in this sample may be carry-over from other donors' samples. V gene TRBV28 combines with J gene TRBJ2-7; TRBD2 matches 12 bases. Sequences were obtained from axillary lymph node tissue. CDR3 DNA sequence: TGTGCCAGCAGCACCTTTGGACTAGCGGGGACCTACGAGCAGTACTTC. It codes for CASSTFGLAGTYEQYF. Using reference TRBV28 and TRBJ2-7 for the parts outside the CDR3, the full variable domain is DVKVTQSSRYLVKRTGEKVFLECVQDMDHENMFWYRQDPGLGLRLIYFSYDVKMKEKGDIPEGYSVSREKKERFSLILESASTNQTSMYLCASSTFGLAGTYEQYFGPGTRLTVT.